The 18 T cell receptor beta chains below all came from one sample that was sequenced in a study of blood T cell repertoires in COVID-19. Profiling relied on immunoSEQ multiplex PCR, and the TCRdb table lists in-frame clones only, not all of them. The sample includes tens of thousands of clones, around 80% of them seen just once. The sequenced sample consisted of peripheral blood. The receptors here all came from a man in his 70s with acute or convalescent COVID-19.

This clone was seen a single time. The chain carries TRBV28 and TRBJ2-7, with D perhaps matching TRBD1 (5 bases). Germline V gene data show CDR1 as MDHEN and CDR2 as SYDVKM. V dropped 1 base and J dropped 3 bases, with 7 bases sitting between them. The CDR3 covers 13 residues. The CDR3 DNA reads as TGTGCCAGCAGTTTATCAGGGTTCTACGAGCAGTACGTC. Its protein is CASSLSGFYEQYV.

V gene TRBV4-1 combines with J gene TRBJ1-4; TRBD1 matches at 8 bases. Germline loops: CDR1 MGHRA, CDR2 YSYEKL. The CDR3 has 14 residues. V lost 3 bases, J lost 5 bases, and 2 bases stayed unmatched. The CDR3 DNA sequence: TGCGCCAGCAGCCAGGACAGGGTAAATGAAAAACTGTTTTTT. Amino acid sequence: CASSQDRVNEKLFF.

This clone occurred once. This sequence joins TRBV28 and TRBJ1-1; D gene unclear. Trimming left V 2 bases short and J 1 base short, with 8 bases between. This CDR3 is built from 14 residues. Germline V lookup: CDR1 MDHEN, CDR2 SYDVKM. For the CDR3, the DNA is TGTGCCAGCAGTTTAATTACAAGGAACACTGAAGCTTTCTTT. It is translated as CASSLITRNTEAFF.

This chain links TRBV4-1 with TRBJ1-4, with 8 nucleotides matching TRBD1. The trim removed 5 bases at V and 6 bases at J, leaving 17 bases unmatched. This CDR3 contains 18 residues. CDR1 is MGHRA and CDR2 is YSYEKL in the germline V gene. The CDR3 here is CASSFMTGATKGYEKLFF. CDR3 DNA: TGCGCCAGCAGCTTCATGACAGGGGCCACCAAGGGGTATGAAAAACTGTTTTTT.

This chain uses TRBV10-1 with TRBJ2-1; 7 bases match TRBD2. V shed 4 bases and J 4 bases; nucleotides not matched to a gene: 4. Germline-derived CDR1 and CDR2 are WNHNN and SYGVQD (reference sequence). The CDR3 loop spans 14 amino acids. CDR3 nucleotide sequence: TGCGCCAGCAGTGTTAAGCGGGGTTACAATGAGCAGTTCTTC. It encodes CASSVKRGYNEQFF.

This chain connects TRBV18 to TRBJ2-3; D possibly corresponds to TRBD2 (5 bases). The CDR3 has 15 residues. The germline V and J ends were trimmed by 3 bases and 5 bases, with 15 bases remaining between them. The V gene's germline CDR1 is KGHSH and CDR2 LQKENI. The DNA for the CDR3 is TGTGCCAGCTCACCTCGAGGGTACACACAAGATACGCAGTATTTT. Its translation: CASSPRGYTQDTQYF.

This chain connects TRBV24-1 to TRBJ1-2, with 8 bases aligning to TRBD1. CDR1 and CDR2 from the germline V gene are KGHDR and SFDVKD. The junction had 7 bases not matched to a gene; V was cut back by 2 bases and J by 6 bases. The CDR3 runs to 15 residues. CDR3 sequence reads: CATSDSTRGLDGYTF. The CDR3 DNA reads as TGTGCCACCAGTGATTCAACCAGGGGGCTGGATGGCTACACCTTC.

Sample share makes this clone large (0.1 to 1%). The rearrangement uses TRBV6-5 and TRBJ2-2, with a weak D call TRBD1 (6 bases). The CDR3 totals 14 residues. Germline V gene lookup returns CDR1 MNHEY and CDR2 SVGAGI. The V end lost 6 bases, the J end lost 6 bases, and 14 bases lay between the germline ends. The CDR3 DNA reads as TGTGCCAGCAGAACCGATACAGGGTCCGGGGAGCTGTTTTTT. As protein: CASRTDTGSGELFF.

In its sample, this clone was seen a few times. The chain links TRBV5-1 to TRBJ2-1; possible D gene TRBD1, 5 bases. The CDR3 loop spans 14 amino acids. Per the germline V gene, CDR1 is SGHRS and CDR2 is YFSETQ. V was clipped by 1 base and J by 4 bases, with 9 bases between them. In nucleotides, the CDR3 is TGCGCCAGCAGCTTGTCTACAGGTTACAATGAGCAGTTCTTC. This encodes CASSLSTGYNEQFF.

This chain connects TRBV6-5 to TRBJ1-2; the match to TRBD1 covers 7 bases. V shed 5 bases and J 4 bases; nucleotides not matched to a gene: 7. The CDR3 has 14 residues. Looked up from germline, CDR1 is MNHEY and CDR2 is SVGAGI. This chain's CDR3 is CASSTQGQGYGYTF. CDR3 sequence (DNA): TGTGCCAGCAGTACACAGGGGCAGGGCTATGGCTACACCTTC.

This clone occurred once. The V gene is TRBV28, the J gene TRBJ2-7, with D tentatively TRBD2 (6 bases). V was shortened by 3 bases and J by 6 bases, with 9 bases between the two germline ends. Germline V CDR1 and CDR2: MDHEN, SYDVKM. The CDR3 sequence is 12 residues long. The CDR3 spells CASSFGGSEQYF. The CDR3 bases are TGTGCCAGCAGTTTCGGGGGTTCCGAGCAGTACTTC.

The chain links TRBV15 to TRBJ2-3, with 9 bases fitting TRBD1. Germline V gene lookup returns CDR1 LNHNV and CDR2 YYDKDF (reference sequence). The trim removed 1 base at V and 5 bases at J, leaving 7 bases unmatched. The CDR3 extends over 16 amino acids. The CDR3 loop is CATSRGGQGREDTQYF. The CDR3 nucleotides are TGTGCCACCAGCAGAGGGGGACAGGGCAGAGAAGATACGCAGTATTTT.

The chain recombines TRBV27 with TRBJ2-3; TRBD2 aligns across 10 bases. V was pared by 5 bases and J by 2 bases, with 4 bases of the junction left unmatched. Germline assignment: CDR1 MNHEY and CDR2 SMNVEV (reference sequence). This CDR3 region has 15 residues. Here the CDR3 reads CASSALAGFTDTQYF. CDR3 DNA sequence: TGTGCCAGCAGTGCACTAGCGGGGTTCACAGATACGCAGTATTTT.

This clone was picked up one time. The rearrangement joins TRBV7-6 to TRBJ1-4, with D perhaps matching TRBD1 (5 bases). Trimming took 0 bases from V and 5 from J, leaving 16 bases between them. The V gene's germline CDR1 is SGHVS and CDR2 FNYEAQ. The CDR3 length is 17 residues. The CDR3 DNA sequence: TGTGCCAGCAGCTTAGCGGTGATGGGCAGGGCGAATGAAAAACTGTTTTTT. Its protein is CASSLAVMGRANEKLFF.

V is TRBV7-2 and J is TRBJ2-7; 7 positions match TRBD2. Germline V CDR1 and CDR2: SGHTA, FQGNSA. The CDR3 totals 15 residues. V shed 5 bases, J shed 0 bases, and the junction held 7 bases outside the gene matches. CDR3 protein: CASSTGLIGSYEQYV. The CDR3 nucleotides read TGTGCCAGCAGCACGGGACTAATAGGCTCCTACGAGCAGTACGTC.

This clone was observed a handful of times. CDR3 DNA sequence: TGCAGCGTTGAGGGCAACTCCTATGGCTACACCTTC. Translated: CSVEGNSYGYTF. V usage is TRBV29-1 and J usage is TRBJ1-2; no firm D call. V was trimmed by 3 bases and J by 4 bases, leaving 9 bases between them. CDR3 size: 12 residues. Germline V gene data show CDR1 as SQVTM and CDR2 as ANQGSEA.

The V gene is TRBV29-1, the J gene TRBJ2-1; TRBD1 matches at 7 bases. CDR1 and CDR2 from the germline V gene are SQVTM and ANQGSEA. CDR3 length equals 13 residues. The junction had 7 bases not matched to a gene; V was cut back by 7 bases and J by 4 bases. The CDR3 region is CSARDSSYNEQFF. The CDR3 nucleotides are TGCAGCGCTAGGGACAGTTCATACAATGAGCAGTTCTTC.

The chain uses TRBV28 and TRBJ1-5; a possible D gene is TRBD1 (6 bases). Germline V gives CDR1 MDHEN, CDR2 SYDVKM. The CDR3 totals 14 residues. The V end lost 7 bases, the J end lost 0 bases, and 10 bases lay between the germline ends. CDR3 amino acids: CASIPDSSNQPQHF. The DNA of the CDR3 is TGTGCCAGCATCCCGGACAGTAGCAATCAGCCCCAGCATTTT.